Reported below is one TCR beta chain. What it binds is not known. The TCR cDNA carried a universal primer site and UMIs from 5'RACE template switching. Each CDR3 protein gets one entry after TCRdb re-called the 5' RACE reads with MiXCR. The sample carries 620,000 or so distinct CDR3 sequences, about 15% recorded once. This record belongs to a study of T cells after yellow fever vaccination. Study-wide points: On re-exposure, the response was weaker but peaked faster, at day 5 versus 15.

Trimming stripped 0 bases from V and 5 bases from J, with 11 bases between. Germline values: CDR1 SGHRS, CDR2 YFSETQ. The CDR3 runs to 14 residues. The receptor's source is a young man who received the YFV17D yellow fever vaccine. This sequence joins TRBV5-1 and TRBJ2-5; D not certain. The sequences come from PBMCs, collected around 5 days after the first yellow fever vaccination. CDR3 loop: CASSLDTQMETQYF. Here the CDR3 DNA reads TGCGCCAGCAGCTTGGATACACAGATGGAGACCCAGTACTTC.